Below, 20 T cell receptor beta chains from the same sample are listed, as sequenced in a study of blood T cell repertoires in COVID-19. TCRdb's copy holds only in-frame clones and misses some; the assay was immunoSEQ multiplex PCR. The table lists approximately 200,000 clones, around 91% of them singletons. Sequences were obtained from PBMCs or T cells enriched from blood (not recorded which). These receptors were collected from a woman under 30 in a cohort exposed to, infected with or recovered from COVID-19 (not recorded which).

The V gene is TRBV19, the J gene TRBJ2-1; 10 positions agree with TRBD2. The germline V gene encodes CDR1 LNHDA and CDR2 SQIVND (reference sequence). Trimming cost V 5 bases and J 6 bases; bases outside gene matches: 10. This CDR3 is built from 16 residues. CDR3 sequence (DNA): TGTGCCAGTAGTGGCCCACTAGCGGGGTCGGTCAATGAGCAGTTCTTC. Amino acids: CASSGPLAGSVNEQFF.

This chain joins TRBV2 and TRBJ2-1; 10 positions agree with TRBD2. Looked up from germline, CDR1 is SNHLY and CDR2 is FYNNEI. The CDR3 loop spans 15 amino acids. With 8 bases clipped from V and 0 bases from J, the junction kept 4 bases outside the gene matches. DNA of the CDR3: TGTGCCAGCCGGACTAGCGGACGCTCCTACAATGAGCAGTTCTTC. Protein sequence: CASRTSGRSYNEQFF.

In DNA, the CDR3 is TGCAGTGCGTCAAACGATCGGGAAGCTTTCTTT. It specifies CSASNDREAFF. The chain is built from TRBV20-1 and TRBJ1-1; D gene unclear. V shed 6 bases and J shed 8 bases, with 13 bases lying between them. CDR1 and CDR2 from the germline V gene are DFQATT and SNEGSKA (reference sequence). The CDR3 contains 11 residues.

The chain joins TRBV7-3 to TRBJ2-1, with a weak D call TRBD1 (6 bases). The V and J ends lost 4 bases and 4 bases respectively, with 11 bases between them. Germline V gene lookup returns CDR1 SGHTA and CDR2 FQGTGA. The CDR3 contains 14 residues. Here the CDR3 reads CASSSPGHYNEQFF. CDR3 DNA sequence: TGTGCCAGCAGCTCACCGGGACATTACAATGAGCAGTTCTTC.

This clone was picked up one time. The genes are TRBV19 and TRBJ2-1; a weak D match, TRBD2 (6 bases). Germline CDR1 LNHDA, CDR2 SQIVND (reference sequence). The CDR3 is 13 residues long. Trimming left V 6 bases short and J 8 bases short, with 14 bases between. CDR3 amino acids: CASRAGVWDEQFF. CDR3 nucleotides: TGTGCCAGTAGAGCGGGCGTTTGGGATGAGCAGTTCTTC.

The V call is TRBV25-1, the J call TRBJ2-1; 8 bases are shared with TRBD2. Germline assignment: CDR1 MGHDK and CDR2 SYGVNS. J was trimmed by 5 bases and V by 4 bases; bases with no gene match: 4. The CDR3 consists of 14 residues. This chain's CDR3 is CASSGYSGDNEQFF. CDR3 nucleotides: TGTGCCAGCAGTGGCTATAGCGGGGACAATGAGCAGTTCTTC.

This sequence joins TRBV28 and TRBJ2-1; 13 bases are shared with TRBD2. V shed 7 bases, J shed 8 bases, and the junction held 11 bases outside the gene matches. The CDR3 is made up of 16 amino acids. The V gene's germline CDR1 is MDHEN and CDR2 SYDVKM. The CDR3 spells CASMVPSGLAGDEQFF. In nucleotides, the CDR3 is TGTGCCAGCATGGTACCCTCCGGACTAGCGGGGGATGAGCAGTTCTTC. The whole variable domain, filled in from reference TRBV28 and TRBJ2-1, reads DVKVTQSSRYLVKRTGEKVFLECVQDMDHENMFWYRQDPGLGLRLIYFSYDVKMKEKGDIPEGYSVSREKKERFSLILESASTNQTSMYLCASMVPSGLAGDEQFFGPGTRLTVL.

CDR3 sequence (DNA): TGTGCCACCGGAGTAGCGGGAGAAGTTAGAGAGACCCAGTACTTC. Translated: CATGVAGEVRETQYF. The gene calls are TRBV24-1 and TRBJ2-5, with 9 positions matching TRBD2. Germline CDR1 is KGHDR and CDR2 is SFDVKD. With 9 bases clipped from V and 4 bases from J, the junction kept 11 bases outside the gene matches. The CDR3 extends over 15 amino acids.

This clone was detected once. The chain has TRBV7-2 and TRBJ2-5, with 8 nucleotides matching TRBD2. With 3 bases clipped from V and 0 bases from J, the junction kept 0 bases outside the gene matches. The CDR3 loop spans 14 amino acids. The V gene's germline CDR1 is SGHTA and CDR2 FQGNSA. The CDR3 DNA sequence: TGTGCCAGCAGCTTTAGCGGGAACCAAGAGACCCAGTACTTC. Amino acids: CASSFSGNQETQYF.

The V call is TRBV11-3, the J call TRBJ2-1, with D perhaps TRBD1 (6 bases). Germline CDR1 is SGHNT and CDR2 is YENEEA. This CDR3 is 16 amino acids long. V was trimmed by 0 bases and J by 2 bases, leaving 11 bases between them. This CDR3 reads CASSLEPGQPYNEQFF. The CDR3 DNA reads as TGTGCCAGCAGCTTAGAGCCGGGACAACCCTACAATGAGCAGTTCTTC.

The chain carries TRBV11-2 and TRBJ1-1; unclear D gene. CDR3 length: 14 amino acids. V was trimmed by 4 bases and J by 1 base, leaving 10 bases between them. Germline V gene data show CDR1 as SGHAT and CDR2 as FQNNGV. The CDR3 is CASSSNHRNTEAFF. CDR3 DNA sequence: TGTGCCAGCAGCTCGAACCATAGGAACACTGAAGCTTTCTTT.

J is TRBJ1-2 and V is TRBV14; 10 bases are shared with TRBD1. CDR3 size: 15 residues. The germline CDR1 and CDR2 sequences are SGHDN and FVKESK. V dropped 3 bases and J dropped 5; count of bases not matched to a gene: 6. CDR3 protein: CASSQGTGAPYGYTF. CDR3 nucleotide sequence: TGTGCCAGCAGCCAGGGGACAGGGGCCCCTTATGGCTACACCTTC. Variable domain in full (rest from reference TRBV14 and TRBJ1-2): EAGVTQFPSHSVIEKGQTVTLRCDPISGHDNLYWYRRVMGKEIKFLLHFVKESKQDESGMPNNRFLAERTGGTYSTLKVQPAELEDSGVYFCASSQGTGAPYGYTFGSGTRLTVV.

CDR3 sequence: CASSLVGSGEAFF. Written as DNA, the CDR3 is TGTGCCAGCAGTTTAGTTGGGAGTGGAGAAGCTTTCTTT. This chain joins TRBV27 and TRBJ1-1; D is unresolved. Germline lookup yields CDR1 MNHEY and CDR2 SMNVEV (reference sequence). V was shortened by 2 bases and J by 8 bases, with 12 bases between the two germline ends. The CDR3 spans 13 residues.

This clone was seen once. This rearrangement joins TRBV24-1 to TRBJ1-3; D is ambiguous. Germline lookup yields CDR1 KGHDR and CDR2 SFDVKD. The CDR3 totals 14 residues. The V gene lost 3 bases and the J gene lost 2 bases, with 7 bases spanning the gap. The CDR3 DNA reads as TGTGCCACCAGTGATACACAGACTGGAAACACCATATATTTT. It codes for CATSDTQTGNTIYF.

This chain connects TRBV2 to TRBJ2-5, with 7 bases lining up with TRBD1. V lost 4 bases to trimming and J lost 5 bases; unmatched junction nucleotides: 10. Germline assignment: CDR1 SNHLY and CDR2 FYNNEI. This CDR3 is built from 15 residues. The CDR3 DNA follows: TGTGCCAGCAGTGGGATAGGGGGCTCGATCGAGACCCAGTACTTC. Protein sequence: CASSGIGGSIETQYF. Full variable domain (remainder filled in from reference TRBV2 and TRBJ2-5): EPEVTQTPSHQVTQMGQEVILRCVPISNHLYFYWYRQILGQKVEFLVSFYNNEISEKSEIFDDQFSVERPDGSNFTLKIRSTKLEDSAMYFCASSGIGGSIETQYFGPGTRLLVL.

Regarding this clone: Relative to the germline gene, one junction end is altered; a read error may explain this. The V gene is TRBV6-1, the J gene TRBJ1-2; 7 bases line up with TRBD1. The germline CDR1 and CDR2 sequences are MNHNS and SASEGT. The CDR3 contains 13 residues. The chain's CDR3 is CASSEGQRNARHF. Here the CDR3 DNA reads TGTGCCAGCAGTGAGGGACAGAGGAACGCCCGTCACTTC.

J is TRBJ2-7 and V is TRBV28; tentative D call: TRBD1 (5 bases). The V gene's germline CDR1 is MDHEN and CDR2 SYDVKM. Trimming took 7 bases from V and 2 from J, leaving 18 bases between them. This CDR3 comprises 15 residues. The CDR3 loop is CASTSTGQDPYEQYF. The CDR3 DNA sequence: TGTGCCAGCACGAGCACCGGACAAGATCCCTACGAGCAGTACTTC.

This CDR3 is CASSDSGTSGSEEQFF. The CDR3, as DNA: TGTGCCAGCAGTGATTCCGGGACTAGCGGGAGTGAGGAGCAGTTCTTC. This rearrangement joins TRBV6-2 or TRBV6-3 to TRBJ2-1, with 14 bases lining up with TRBD2. V gave up 5 bases and J gave up 10 bases; unmatched junction bases: 10. The germline V gene encodes CDR1 MNHEY and CDR2 SVGEGT. This CDR3 has 16 amino acids.

This chain links TRBV2 with TRBJ2-1, with no clear D. V was shortened by 1 base and J by 8 bases, with 3 bases between the two germline ends. The CDR3 runs 11 residues. Germline V gene sequence: CDR1 SNHLY, CDR2 FYNNEI. In nucleotides, the CDR3 is TGTGCCAGCAGTGAAGAGCATGAGCAGTTCTTC. Translation gives CASSEEHEQFF.

The CDR3 is CASRGGETQYF. As DNA, the CDR3 is TGTGCCAGCAGAGGGGGCGAGACCCAGTACTTC. The genes are TRBV25-1 and TRBJ2-5, with 7 nucleotides matching TRBD1. The CDR3 runs 11 residues. J was trimmed by 5 bases and V by 6 bases; bases with no gene match: 0. CDR1 MGHDK and CDR2 SYGVNS come from the germline V gene.